Listed below are T cell receptor beta chains from one sample, sequenced in a study of blood T cell repertoires in COVID-19. Produced via immunoSEQ multiplex PCR; TCRdb's table is partial and in-frame only. The sample has 200,000 to 250,000 clones; approximately 84% are singletons. The specimen was peripheral blood. These receptors were collected from a man aged 45-60 years with acute or convalescent COVID-19. CDR3s include the opening cysteine and the closing phenylalanine or tryptophan. The D gene is left open where the match is weak. Rows give clone size only sometimes, using once, few, many, or a class for an expanded clone.

J | V | D | size | DNA | CDR3
TRBJ1-5 | TRBV12-3/TRBV12-4 | . | once | TGTGCCAGCAGTCCCCTCCCCAATCAGCCCCAGCATTTT | CASSPLPNQPQHF
TRBJ2-3 | TRBV5-5 | . | once | TGTGCCAGCACCGGCCCAGGGGCTGGGGATACGCAGTATTTT | CASTGPGAGDTQYF
TRBJ1-2 | TRBV6-5 | . | . | TGTGCCAGCAGTCCAACGAGCCAAGGCTACACCTTC | CASSPTSQGYTF
TRBJ2-7 | TRBV30 | . | few | TGTGCCTGGAGTCAGGACACTCCGTCCGAGCAGTACTTC | CAWSQDTPSEQYF
TRBJ1-5 | TRBV7-2 | . | . | TGTGCCAGCAGCCCAGAGGCGGGGGCGAATCAGCCCCAGCATTTT | CASSPEAGANQPQHF
TRBJ2-3 | TRBV6-5 | . | once | TGTGCCAGCAGTTACAGGGGGGGACGCACAGATACGCAGTATTTT | CASSYRGGRTDTQYF
TRBJ2-3 | TRBV5-8 | TRBD1 | . | TGTGCCAGCAGCTATGGGACAGGGATCAACACAGATACGCAGTATTTT | CASSYGTGINTDTQYF
TRBJ1-2 | TRBV7-3 | TRBD1 | . | TGTGCCAGCAGCCCTGGGGACAGGGTAAAAGGGCTGAGCTATGGCTACACCTTC | CASSPGDRVKGLSYGYTF
TRBJ1-5 | TRBV10-3 | TRBD1 | . | TGTGCCATCAGCGATGTGGGACAGGGGGCCCAGCCCCAGCATTTT | CAISDVGQGAQPQHF
TRBJ1-2 | TRBV27 | TRBD1 | once | TGTGCCAGCAGTCGAACCGGGACAGGGATTAACTATGGCTACACCTTC | CASSRTGTGINYGYTF
TRBJ1-5 | TRBV6-6 | TRBD1 | . | TGTGCCAGCAGTATACAGGGGGCCGGCAATCAGCCCCAGCATTTT | CASSIQGAGNQPQHF
TRBJ1-1 | TRBV7-3 | TRBD1 | . | TGTGCCAGCAGCTTAACGAAGGCAGGGGGCGAAGAAGCTTTCTTT | CASSLTKAGGEEAFF
TRBJ2-1 | TRBV10-3 | . | . | TGTGCCATCAGTGAGAAGGACAACAATGAGCAGTTCTTC | CAISEKDNNEQFF
TRBJ2-7 | TRBV18 | TRBD1 | . | TGTGCCAGCTCGATATCGAGACAGGGCTACGAGCAGTACTTC | CASSISRQGYEQYF
TRBJ2-1 | TRBV29-1 | . | . | TGCAGCGTTGAGGTCGATGCCGTAGTGGGCAGCTCCTACAATGAGCAGTTCTTC | CSVEVDAVVGSSYNEQFF
TRBJ2-2 | TRBV7-8 | TRBD1 | . | TGTGCCAGCAGCTTAGTTGCGGCGATGGGACAGGGATACACCGGGGAGCTGTTTTTT | CASSLVAAMGQGYTGELFF
TRBJ1-6 | TRBV18 | . | . | TGTGCCAGCTCACCAGCGGGGACGGATTCACCCCTCCACTTT | CASSPAGTDSPLHF
TRBJ2-1 | TRBV10-1 | TRBD1 | once | TGCGCCAGCAGTGAGTCAGGTCAGGGGGCCTACAATGAGCAGTTCTTC | CASSESGQGAYNEQFF
TRBJ1-1 | TRBV18 | . | . | TGTGCCAGCTCACCACAGGGGGGGGTCACTGAAGCTTTCTTT | CASSPQGGVTEAFF
TRBJ2-3 | TRBV6-5 | . | . | TGTGCCAGCAGTTACGGCAGGGGTTTGGCAGATACGCAGTATTTT | CASSYGRGLADTQYF
TRBJ1-2 | TRBV29-1 | . | . | TGCAGCGTTGTTGAGGCGGGGCCCTATGGCTACACCTTC | CSVVEAGPYGYTF
TRBJ1-5 | TRBV7-2 | . | . | TGTGCCAGCAGCCAATCCGACTCCGATCAGCCCCAGCATTTT | CASSQSDSDQPQHF
TRBJ2-3 | TRBV24-1 | . | . | TGTGCCACCAGTCGAGGGGATACGCAGTATTTT | CATSRGDTQYF
TRBJ1-1 | TRBV12-3/TRBV12-4 | . | few | TGTGCCAGCAGTTTACGGGTGAACACTGAAGCTTTCTTT | CASSLRVNTEAFF
TRBJ2-2 | TRBV5-4 | TRBD1 | . | TGTGCCAGCAGCACACAGGGGAGCCTTCAGCTGTTTTTT | CASSTQGSLQLFF
TRBJ1-1 | TRBV11-1 | . | . | TGTGCCAGTAGGAGCCCGGGGACTGAAGCTTTCTTT | CASRSPGTEAFF
TRBJ1-2 | TRBV6-5 | TRBD1 | once | TGTGCCAGCAGTTACTCGGGACAGGGGCTTGGCTACACCTTC | CASSYSGQGLGYTF
TRBJ2-2 | TRBV21-1 | . | few | TGTGCCAGCAGCAGCGGACTAGCGGAGGGGGAGCTGTTTTTT | CASSSGLAEGELFF
TRBJ2-3 | TRBV6-6 | TRBD1 | . | TGTGCCAGCAGGGCCGGGACAGGGACAGATACGCAGTATTTT | CASRAGTGTDTQYF
TRBJ1-4 | TRBV28 | . | once | TGTGCCAGCAGTATAAGCACAACTAATGAAAAACTGTTTTTT | CASSISTTNEKLFF
TRBJ1-6 | TRBV12-5 | . | . | TGTGCTAGTGGTTTGGTACATCCGGGACAACTTTATAATTCACCCCTCCACTTT | CASGLVHPGQLYNSPLHF
TRBJ1-1 | TRBV9 | . | few | TGTGCCAGCAGAAGCGGGCGGGGGAAAAACACTGAAGCTTTCTTT | CASRSGRGKNTEAFF